This T cell receptor (beta chain) was sequenced during a study of human T cells and chemical hapten exposure. Each CDR3 protein gets one entry after TCRdb re-called the RACE reads with MiXCR. The sample has roughly 360,000 distinct CDR3 sequences; around 5% are singletons. This clonotype was picked up a small number of times. V lost 3 bases to trimming and J lost 0 bases, with 12 bases between them. CDR1 DFQATT and CDR2 SNEGSKA come from the germline V gene (reference sequence). This CDR3 has 15 residues. Time point given: patch test 1, 2 weeks after DPC sensitization. Sample treatment: therapeutic diphenylcyclopropenone sensitization with weekly scalp DPC.

The chain combines TRBV20-1 with TRBJ1-5; D perhaps matches TRBD1 (5 bases). This clonotype originated in a woman in her fifties or sixties with alopecia areata. Some clones in this sample may be carry-over from other donors' samples. Material: whole blood, obtained in connection with sensitization to the hapten diphenylcyclopropenone (DPC). CDR3 nucleotides: TGCAGTGCTAGGAGGGGCGGGGATAGCAATCAGCCCCAGCATTTT. Residues: CSARRGGDSNQPQHF.